A selection of T cell receptor beta chains follows, all from one sample in a study of post-analysis software for immune sequencing data. TCRdb passed the PCR reads through MiXCR, listing each CDR3 protein once. This table has hundreds of thousands of distinct CDR3 sequences, roughly 50% appearing once. Sample: blood. The receptors were gathered from a girl aged 10-17 years with multiple sclerosis. Each CDR3 is given with its conserved first and last residue. D genes are given only for firm matches. Only part of the rows carry a size: once, few, many, or a class if the clone is expanded.

abundance	v_gene	d_gene	j_gene	CDR3nt	CDR3aa
few	TRBV27	.	TRBJ2-4	TGTGCCAGCAGTTCCGGGCTAGCCAAAAACATTCAGTACTTC	CASSSGLAKNIQYF
.	TRBV7-3	.	TRBJ2-3	TGTGCCAGCAGCCGACTTGGGACAACAGATACGCAGTATTTT	CASSRLGTTDTQYF
.	TRBV7-9	.	TRBJ2-1	TGTGCCAGCAGCCCCCACCTAAGCGGTACCTACAATGAGCAGTTCTTC	CASSPHLSGTYNEQFF
.	TRBV5-1	.	TRBJ2-7	TGCGCCAGCAGCTTGTCCGTCAACTCCTACGAGCAGTACTTC	CASSLSVNSYEQYF
few	TRBV12-3/TRBV12-4	TRBD2	TRBJ2-1	TGTGCCAGCAGTTCCGGGACTAGCGCGATGCAGTTCTTC	CASSSGTSAMQFF
.	TRBV10-1	TRBD2	TRBJ2-1	TGCGCCAGCAGCCTGACTAGCGGGGGGGCCCAGGGTGAGCAGTTCTTC	CASSLTSGGAQGEQFF
.	TRBV5-1	TRBD2	TRBJ2-7	TGCGCCAGCAGCTTACGACTTATGGCTAGCGGGATTACTTACGAGCAGTACTTC	CASSLRLMASGITYEQYF
.	TRBV13	TRBD2	TRBJ2-2	TGTGCCAGCAGCCGCCGCACTAGCGGAAGCCACACCGGGGAGCTGTTTTTT	CASSRRTSGSHTGELFF
few	TRBV14	.	TRBJ2-7	TGCGCCAGCAGCCAAGATCCGGGGGCATCCTACGAGCAGTACTTC	CASSQDPGASYEQYF
few	TRBV20-1	.	TRBJ2-7	TGCAGTGTATTCTCCAACTACGAGCAGTACTTC	CSVFSNYEQYF
.	TRBV20-1	TRBD2	TRBJ2-5	TGCAGTGCTAGAGGGGGGGGGATAGAGACCCAGTACTTC	CSARGGGIETQYF
.	TRBV5-5	.	TRBJ2-7	TGTGCCAGCAGCGTTCCCGGGACCAATCTCTACGAGCAGTACTTC	CASSVPGTNLYEQYF
.	TRBV7-9	.	TRBJ2-1	TGTGCCAGCAGCTTAGATCTTGACAATGAGCAGTTCTTC	CASSLDLDNEQFF
few	TRBV5-5	.	TRBJ2-7	TGTGCCAGCACCTCTCTTGCCGTTTCCTACGAGCAGTACTTC	CASTSLAVSYEQYF
.	TRBV29-1	TRBD2	TRBJ2-3	TGCAGCGTCGCTCACGGGGCGGGAGGGCTTCGCACAGATACGCAGTATTTT	CSVAHGAGGLRTDTQYF
once	TRBV7-3	.	TRBJ2-3	TGTGCCAGCAGCTCCACCCAAGGGGTCGGCACAGATACGCAGTATTTT	CASSSTQGVGTDTQYF
few	TRBV20-1	.	TRBJ2-7	TGCAGTGCCCCGCCGGGAACCAGCATCTACGAGCAGTACTTC	CSAPPGTSIYEQYF
.	TRBV7-2	TRBD2	TRBJ2-7	TGTGCCAGCAGCTCTCCGGGACTAGCGGGGGGGAACCTCTTCTACGAGCAGTACTTC	CASSSPGLAGGNLFYEQYF
few	TRBV9	.	TRBJ2-7	TGTGCCAGCAGCGTATACGGGGAGAGCTCCTACGAGCAGTACTTC	CASSVYGESSYEQYF
few	TRBV27	.	TRBJ2-1	TGTGCCAGCAGTTTAGGCCATGAGCAGTTCTTC	CASSLGHEQFF
.	TRBV12-3/TRBV12-4	TRBD2	TRBJ2-7	TGTGCCAGCAGCTCCCGACTAGCCTCCTCCTACGAGCAGTACTTC	CASSSRLASSYEQYF
few	TRBV20-1	.	TRBJ1-1	TGCAGTGCTAGGCCGTTGGGGAGGGACACCACTGAAGCTTTCTTT	CSARPLGRDTTEAFF
.	TRBV7-2	TRBD2	TRBJ2-1	TGTGCCAGCAGCTCCCCCGGGAGGCCCTACAATGAGCAGTTCTTC	CASSSPGRPYNEQFF
.	TRBV10-3	.	TRBJ1-2	TGTGCCATCAGCGACCTGACTTCGGGGGCCAGAGGCTATGGCTACACCTTC	CAISDLTSGARGYGYTF
.	TRBV29-1	TRBD1	TRBJ2-1	TGCAGCGTTGAAGATCTTAAGGACAGGCGACACAATGAGCAGTTCTTC	CSVEDLKDRRHNEQFF
.	TRBV12-3/TRBV12-4	.	TRBJ2-7	TGTGCCACAGGAGGGCTCTCCTACGAGCAGTACTTC	CATGGLSYEQYF
few	TRBV29-1	.	TRBJ2-7	TGCAGCGTTGAAGATCGTTGGGGGAGGATCCACGAGCAGTACTTC	CSVEDRWGRIHEQYF
few	TRBV25-1	.	TRBJ2-7	TGTGCCAGCAGTGAAGCCGGGTCCAGCGAGCAGTACTTC	CASSEAGSSEQYF
once	TRBV24-1	.	TRBJ1-5	TGTGCCACCAGTGCTCTGGACGGGAATAGCAATCAGCCCCAGCATTTT	CATSALDGNSNQPQHF
.	TRBV7-8	TRBD1	TRBJ2-7	TGTGCCAGCAGCTTAGAGGGACAGTCCTACGAGCAGTACTTC	CASSLEGQSYEQYF
.	TRBV2	.	TRBJ2-3	TGTGCCAGCAGTCCCCGGATGGGAACTAGCACAGATACGCAGTATTTT	CASSPRMGTSTDTQYF
.	TRBV6-5	TRBD2	TRBJ2-7	TGTGCCAGCAGTTACTCCTACGGCGGGGGGCTCGAACAGTACTTC	CASSYSYGGGLEQYF
.	TRBV20-1	TRBD2	TRBJ2-1	TGCAGTGCAGTAGCGGGGTTATTGAATGAGCAGTTCTTC	CSAVAGLLNEQFF
.	TRBV14	.	TRBJ1-2	TGTGCCAGCAGCCGAGATCCCGGAGACTATGGCTACACCTTC	CASSRDPGDYGYTF
few	TRBV6-5	TRBD2	TRBJ2-7	TGTGCCAGCAGTTACTCGGCTTTAGCGGGGGCCTCCTACGAGCAGTACTTC	CASSYSALAGASYEQYF
.	TRBV9	.	TRBJ2-2	TGTGCCAGCAGCGCTCCCCCGGTTTATGGGGAGACCGGGGAGCTGTTTTTT	CASSAPPVYGETGELFF
.	TRBV7-3	.	TRBJ2-3	TGTGCCAGCAGCTCTCCTGCAGATACGCAGTATTTT	CASSSPADTQYF
.	TRBV14	.	TRBJ2-4	TGTGCCAGCAGCCATAGTTGGGGGGCCAAAAACATTCAGTACTTC	CASSHSWGAKNIQYF
few	TRBV7-3	.	TRBJ2-1	TGTGCCAGCAGCTTGACTGGGACTCCTAAGCAGTTCTTC	CASSLTGTPKQFF
.	TRBV29-1	TRBD2	TRBJ2-1	TGCAGCGTTGCCCCGGGACTAGGTAGTGTTGAGCAGTTCTTC	CSVAPGLGSVEQFF
.	TRBV20-1	TRBD1	TRBJ1-5	TGCAGTGCTTCTATCGGACAGGGACACAATCAGCCCCAGCATTTT	CSASIGQGHNQPQHF
.	TRBV20-1	.	TRBJ1-2	TGCAGTGCTAGAAAACCCCCACGCGAGTCTAACTATGGCTACACCTTC	CSARKPPRESNYGYTF
many	TRBV7-2	.	TRBJ2-7	TGTGCCAGCAGCTTAGCGGATTCCTACGAGCAGTACTTC	CASSLADSYEQYF
.	TRBV11-2	.	TRBJ2-7	TGTGCCAGCAGCTGTGACAGGTCGTCCTACGAGCAGTACTTC	CASSCDRSSYEQYF
.	TRBV24-1	TRBD1	TRBJ2-7	TGTGCCACCAGTGACCATGACCGGGACAGGAGAACCTACGAGCAGTACTTC	CATSDHDRDRRTYEQYF
.	TRBV29-1	.	TRBJ1-2	TGCAGCGTTGAAGGGGGGATAGGCCGTAACTATGGCTACACCTTC	CSVEGGIGRNYGYTF
.	TRBV6-5	.	TRBJ2-7	TGTGCCAGCAGACCGGACTGGGAGAGCTCCTACGAGCAGTACTTC	CASRPDWESSYEQYF
few	TRBV20-1	TRBD2	TRBJ2-5	TGCAGTGCTAGGGATAAAGGGAGGGCCCAAGAGACCCAGTACTTC	CSARDKGRAQETQYF
few	TRBV6-5	TRBD1	TRBJ2-1	TGTGCCAGCAGTTACGCGCCGACAGGGGGGAATGAGCAGTTCTTC	CASSYAPTGGNEQFF
few	TRBV20-1	.	TRBJ2-7	TGCAGTGCTAGAGATCTCGAGGGGTCTTCCTACGAGCAGTACTTC	CSARDLEGSSYEQYF
once	TRBV20-1	TRBD2	TRBJ2-2	TGCAGTGCTAGTGGGATAGCGGGGGGGTCGTCAGGCGGGGAGCTGTTTTTT	CSASGIAGGSSGGELFF
.	TRBV12-3/TRBV12-4	.	TRBJ1-2	TGTGCCAGCAGTTTTGGTTCGGGTGGCTACACCTTC	CASSFGSGGYTF
.	TRBV20-1	TRBD2	TRBJ2-7	TGCAGTGCTGGACCCACCTTTAGCGGGAGGAGGTACGAGCAGTACTTC	CSAGPTFSGRRYEQYF
.	TRBV28	.	TRBJ1-4	TGTGCCAGCAGTTCCGGGACAACTAATGAAAAACTGTTTTTT	CASSSGTTNEKLFF
few	TRBV6-1	.	TRBJ2-1	TGTGCCGGAATGAGCCGCAATGAGCAGTTCTTC	CAGMSRNEQFF
few	TRBV20-1	.	TRBJ2-7	TGCAGTGCTAGTGGAAACCGAGGACTAACGTACGAGCAGTACTTC	CSASGNRGLTYEQYF
.	TRBV5-1	TRBD1	TRBJ1-4	TGCGCCACCGGGACAGGAGACACTCGGGGTGAAAAACTGTTTTTT	CATGTGDTRGEKLFF
few	TRBV14	TRBD1	TRBJ2-3	TGTGCCAGCAGCCAAGATCATTTGGACAGGCGGGCAGATACGCAGTATTTT	CASSQDHLDRRADTQYF